This TCR beta chain is from a study of blood T cell repertoires in COVID-19. Study at large: Samples of COVID-19 (acute and convalescent) were obtained from the United States, Italy and Spain. In each case, the material was cDNA or gDNA derived from T cells, B-cell-depleted T cells, or PBMCs.

In the original analysis: Nucleated cell number was recorded as an estimate derived from reference gene primer amplification. The protocol was immunoSEQ multiplex PCR, while the TCRdb copy is restricted to in-frame clones and leaves out a portion. V and J calls and clone size are those listed in that table; D and trimming were worked out from the DNA. Here the sample spans tens of thousands of clones, roughly 89% being singletons. This receptor was taken from a woman in her 70s with acute or convalescent COVID-19. The sequenced sample consisted of peripheral blood.

CDR3 protein: CATLSGAARYDEAFF. As DNA, the CDR3 is TGTGCCACCCTTAGCGGAGCAGCTCGCTATGATGAAGCTTTCTTT. The rearrangement uses TRBV6-5 and TRBJ1-1; D call uncertain. Trimming took off 10 bases at V and 7 bases at J, with 25 bases between the two ends. The CDR3 is 15 amino acids. Germline V CDR1 and CDR2: MNHEY, SVGAGI.